These 30 T cell receptor beta chains were all obtained from the same sample, sequenced in a study of blood T cell repertoires in COVID-19. Sequencing was performed with immunoSEQ multiplex PCR; in TCRdb, only in-frame clones are kept and a portion is missing. This sample has approximately 300,000 clones, with 90% found just once. Sequencing was carried out using PBMCs or T cells enriched from blood (not recorded which). The receptor set was obtained from a woman aged 25 to 39 who had been exposed to COVID-19.

V is TRBV27 and J is TRBJ1-2; 11 nucleotides line up with TRBD1. The CDR3 has 14 residues. The J segment lost 7 bases and the V segment lost 6 bases, leaving 7 bases of the junction unmatched. The germline gives CDR1 MNHEY, CDR2 SMNVEV (reference sequence). The CDR3 here is CASRGDRGYSGYTF. The CDR3 DNA sequence: TGTGCCAGCAGGGGGGACAGGGGGTATAGTGGCTACACCTTC.

Comments on this clone: The sample has other DNA sequences that encode this CDR3 too. The V and J genes are TRBV2 and TRBJ1-5, with D hard to call. V lost 8 bases, J lost 1 base, and 9 bases lay in between. The CDR3 has 13 amino acids. From germline, CDR1 is SNHLY and CDR2 FYNNEI. For the CDR3, the DNA is TGTGCCAGCCGCACTAGGAGCAATCAGCCCCAGCATTTT. It yields the protein CASRTRSNQPQHF.

The gene calls are TRBV12-3 or TRBV12-4 and TRBJ2-3; no clear D. V was cut by 3 bases and J by 4 bases, with 8 bases left in between. This CDR3 is built from 13 residues. CDR3 region: CASSLSRADTQYF. CDR3 bases: TGTGCCAGCAGTTTGTCTAGAGCAGATACGCAGTATTTT.

The chain combines TRBV5-1 with TRBJ2-7; 12 nucleotides agree with TRBD2. V shed 4 bases and J 4 bases; nucleotides not matched to a gene: 3. In germline, CDR1 is SGHRS, CDR2 YFSETQ. The CDR3 has 14 amino acids. Here the CDR3 reads CASSTGLAGYEQYF. CDR3 DNA sequence: TGCGCCAGCAGCACCGGACTAGCGGGGTACGAGCAGTACTTC.

The rearrangement links TRBV29-1 to TRBJ2-3; 9 bases align to TRBD2. The CDR3 spans 13 residues. Germline-derived CDR1 and CDR2 are SQVTM and ANQGSEA. With V trimmed by 5 bases and J by 4 bases, 4 bases remained unmatched. CDR3 sequence reads: CSVSTSGADTQYF. The DNA of the CDR3 is TGCAGCGTTTCGACTAGCGGCGCAGATACGCAGTATTTT.

The chain has TRBV18 and TRBJ1-4; D not certain. Germline V lookup: CDR1 KGHSH, CDR2 LQKENI. Trimming shortened V by 1 base and J by 8 bases, and 14 bases separated the two germline ends. The CDR3 is made up of 15 amino acids. The CDR3 reads CASSPQPPPAEKLFF. In DNA form, the CDR3 reads TGTGCCAGCTCACCACAGCCGCCCCCAGCGGAAAAACTGTTTTTT. Combining the CDR3 with reference TRBV18 and TRBJ1-4 gives the whole variable domain NAGVMQNPRHLVRRRGQEARLRCSPMKGHSHVYWYRQLPEEGLKFMVYLQKENIIDESGMPKERFSAEFPKEGPSILRIQQVVRGDSAAYFCASSPQPPPAEKLFFGSGTQLSVL.

This chain connects TRBV11-1 to TRBJ2-7; the match to TRBD1 covers 9 bases. The CDR3 totals 15 residues. With 5 bases clipped from V and 3 bases from J, the junction kept 8 bases outside the gene matches. CDR1 and CDR2 (germline): SGHAT, FQDESV (reference sequence). The CDR3 DNA sequence: TGTGCCAGCAGCCCACGGACAGGGGCGGTCTACGAGCAGTACTTC. Its protein is CASSPRTGAVYEQYF.

This rearrangement joins TRBV9 to TRBJ1-2; no firm D call. Germline CDR1 is SGDLS and CDR2 is YYNGEE. The CDR3 spans 14 residues. Trimming pared 2 bases from V and 3 bases from J, leaving 11 bases between. CDR3 residues: CASSVQEGHYGYTF. CDR3 nucleotide sequence: TGTGCCAGCAGCGTTCAAGAGGGCCACTATGGCTACACCTTC.

The J gene is TRBJ1-2, the V gene TRBV15, with D perhaps TRBD1 (6 bases). Per the germline V gene, CDR1 is LNHNV and CDR2 is YYDKDF (reference sequence). This CDR3 is 15 amino acids long. Trimming cost V 4 bases and J 8 bases, with 20 bases left between them. CDR3 DNA: TGTGCCACCAGCACTGGACAGCCCACTCCTCCGGGCTACACCTTC. This gives the protein CATSTGQPTPPGYTF.

J is TRBJ1-2 and V is TRBV2; D possibly corresponds to TRBD1 (6 bases). The CDR3 totals 13 residues. V was shortened by 6 bases and J by 4 bases, with 12 bases between the two germline ends. Germline assignment: CDR1 SNHLY and CDR2 FYNNEI. CDR3 region: CASRGAATYGYTF. CDR3 bases: TGTGCCAGCAGGGGGGCAGCGACCTATGGCTACACCTTC.

The chain couples TRBV5-4 to TRBJ2-7, with 13 nucleotides matching TRBD2. CDR1 and CDR2 from the germline V gene are SGHNT and YYREEE (reference sequence). The CDR3 extends over 17 amino acids. With 2 bases clipped from V and 3 bases from J, the junction kept 8 bases outside the gene matches. The CDR3 reads CASSFGTSGEPYYEQYF. The CDR3 DNA reads as TGTGCCAGCAGCTTCGGGACTAGCGGGGAACCGTACTACGAGCAGTACTTC.

The CDR3 here is CASSLTGGAGYQPQHF. The CDR3 bases are TGTGCCAGTAGTCTCACAGGGGGCGCGGGTTATCAGCCCCAGCATTTT. The chain combines TRBV19 with TRBJ1-5; 9 positions match TRBD1. The CDR3 runs 16 residues. CDR1 is LNHDA, CDR2 SQIVND, per germline (reference sequence). V dropped 5 bases and J dropped 5; count of bases not matched to a gene: 10.

V gene TRBV7-2 combines with J gene TRBJ2-1; TRBD1 matches 7 bases. The ends lost 5 bases at V and 2 bases at J; junction bases unmatched: 6. The CDR3 totals 15 residues. Germline V gene sequence: CDR1 SGHTA, CDR2 FQGNSA. The DNA of the CDR3 is TGTGCCAGCAGCAGATGGACAGGAGCCTACAATGAGCAGTTCTTC. It is translated as CASSRWTGAYNEQFF.

Of note for this clone: Other DNA sequences in this specimen translate into the identical CDR3. V is TRBV4-1 and J is TRBJ1-1; 9 nucleotides match TRBD1. CDR1 and CDR2 (germline): MGHRA, YSYEKL. This CDR3 spans 14 amino acids. V was clipped by 4 bases and J by 5 bases; unmatched bases: 5. The CDR3 protein is CASSPRQGGTEAFF. The CDR3 region has the DNA TGCGCCAGCAGCCCAAGACAGGGGGGGACTGAAGCTTTCTTT.

The chain carries TRBV3-1 (or the pseudogene TRBV3-2) and TRBJ1-3; 9 positions agree with TRBD1. V shed 4 bases and J 5 bases; nucleotides not matched to a gene: 12. The CDR3 runs 17 residues. Germline CDR1 reads LGHDT; CDR2 reads YNNKEL (reference sequence). CDR3 residues: CASSPYPRTGERNTIYF. The DNA for the CDR3 is TGTGCCAGCAGCCCCTACCCCAGGACAGGGGAAAGAAACACCATATATTTT.

J is TRBJ2-7 and V is TRBV7-2, with 10 bases lining up with TRBD1. The CDR3 covers 14 residues. Germline-derived CDR1 and CDR2 are SGHTA and FQGNSA. Trimming removed 5 bases from V and 5 bases from J; junction bases left unmatched: 6. In nucleotides, the CDR3 is TGTGCCAGCAGCCCCCGACAGGGGGCCCACGAGCAGTACTTC. Protein product: CASSPRQGAHEQYF.

The chain carries TRBV24-1 and TRBJ2-7; TRBD1 agrees at 9 bases. The CDR3 totals 15 residues. From germline, CDR1 is KGHDR and CDR2 SFDVKD. Trimming cost V 4 bases and J 6 bases; bases outside gene matches: 9. The CDR3, as DNA: TGTGCCACCAGTGACCCAGCCGGGACAGGGACCGAGCAGTACTTC. Protein sequence: CATSDPAGTGTEQYF.

The chain recombines TRBV9 with TRBJ1-5, with TRBD1 matching 9 bases. The CDR3 loop spans 15 amino acids. Losses at the gene ends were 2 bases for V and 8 bases for J; bases not matched to a gene: 8. Per the germline V gene, CDR1 is SGDLS and CDR2 is YYNGEE. The CDR3 nucleotides read TGTGCCAGCAGCGTGGGACAGGGCATCGTCGAGCCCCAGCATTTT. This sequence encodes CASSVGQGIVEPQHF. Complete variable domain (other parts from reference TRBV9 and TRBJ1-5): DSGVTQTPKHLITATGQRVTLRCSPRSGDLSVYWYQQSLDQGLQFLIQYYNGEERAKGNILERFSAQQFPDLHSELNLSSLELGDSALYFCASSVGQGIVEPQHFGDGTRLSIL.

J is TRBJ1-2 and V is TRBV7-3, with 10 bases identical to TRBD1. The CDR3 sequence is 13 residues long. CDR1 SGHTA and CDR2 FQGTGA come from the germline V gene. Losses at the gene ends were 5 bases for V and 8 bases for J; bases not matched to a gene: 5. CDR3 DNA sequence: TGTGCCAGCAGCACGGGACAGGGGCAAGGCTACACCTTC. It encodes CASSTGQGQGYTF.

CDR3 loop: CASSLGQIMNTEAFF. In DNA form, the CDR3 reads TGTGCCAGCAGCTTAGGCCAGATTATGAACACTGAAGCTTTCTTT. The gene calls are TRBV11-2 and TRBJ1-1; no reliable D call. The germline CDR1 and CDR2 sequences are SGHAT and FQNNGV. This CDR3 contains 15 residues. Trimming removed 1 base from V and 0 bases from J, with 9 bases in between.

This clone appeared once. The chain couples TRBV3-1 (or the pseudogene TRBV3-2) to TRBJ1-1; D unclear. Deletions cut 1 base from V and 0 bases from J, with 12 bases between. Germline V gene sequence: CDR1 LGHDT, CDR2 YNNKEL (reference sequence). This CDR3 has 16 residues. In DNA, the CDR3 is TGTGCCAGCAGCCAAGGTGGGAGAATAATGAACACTGAAGCTTTCTTT. This gives the protein CASSQGGRIMNTEAFF.

The chain combines TRBV7-9 with TRBJ1-2, with a tentative D call TRBD1 (6 bases). The V end was cut by 5 bases, the J end by 12 bases, with 16 bases between. Germline V gene data show CDR1 as SEHNR and CDR2 as FQNEAQ (reference sequence). This CDR3 region has 12 residues. CDR3 sequence: CASSPTGTKDTF. The CDR3, as DNA: TGTGCCAGCAGCCCCACAGGGACGAAGGACACCTTC. The full variable domain, in which reference TRBV7-9 and TRBJ1-2 provide the parts outside the CDR3, is DTGVSQNPRHKITKRGQNVTFRCDPISEHNRLYWYRQTLGQGPEFLTYFQNEAQLEKSRLLSDRFSAERPKGSFSTLEIQRTEQGDSAMYLCASSPTGTKDTFGSGTRLTVV.

This clone was recorded a few times. V gene TRBV5-1 combines with J gene TRBJ2-7, with a tentative D call TRBD2 (7 bases). V was trimmed by 1 base and J by 4 bases, leaving 21 bases between them. This CDR3 is built from 17 residues. The germline V gene encodes CDR1 SGHRS and CDR2 YFSETQ. Here the CDR3 DNA reads TGCGCCAGCAGCTTGTGGGGGGGCGAAAGTCCTCGGTACGAGCAGTACTTC. Translation gives CASSLWGGESPRYEQYF.

The chain carries TRBV7-9 and TRBJ1-1, with D hard to call. The CDR3 length is 11 residues. V was cut by 7 bases and J by 6 bases, with 9 bases left in between. Germline CDR1 and CDR2: SEHNR and FQNEAQ (reference sequence). The CDR3 spells CASIPGAEAFF. The CDR3 DNA follows: TGTGCCAGCATCCCCGGGGCTGAAGCTTTCTTT.

The gene calls are TRBV5-1 and TRBJ2-1; 12 bases align to TRBD2. V was clipped by 5 bases and J by 7 bases; unmatched bases: 4. CDR1 SGHRS and CDR2 YFSETQ come from the germline V gene. CDR3 size: 14 residues. CDR3 region: CASRLAGGYNEQFF. CDR3 nucleotides: TGCGCCAGCAGGCTAGCGGGGGGGTATAATGAGCAGTTCTTC.

The chain links TRBV3-1 (or the pseudogene TRBV3-2) to TRBJ1-1, with TRBD1 as a possible D gene (6 bases). Germline V lookup: CDR1 LGHDT, CDR2 YNNKEL (reference sequence). Between the trimmed V and J ends, which lost 4 bases and 0 bases, there was a span of 9 bases. This CDR3 has 14 amino acids. The CDR3 reads CASSPRGMNTEAFF. The CDR3 DNA reads as TGTGCCAGCAGCCCCAGGGGCATGAACACTGAAGCTTTCTTT.

This sequence joins TRBV7-9 and TRBJ1-2, with D perhaps matching TRBD1 (6 bases). The V gene's germline CDR1 is SEHNR and CDR2 FQNEAQ (reference sequence). CDR3 length equals 13 residues. V was trimmed by 4 bases and J by 8 bases, leaving 14 bases between them. The CDR3, as DNA: TGTGCCAGCAGCTCATCAGGGGAGAGCGGCTACACCTTC. Its protein is CASSSSGESGYTF. The complete variable domain, with remaining parts taken from reference TRBV7-9 and TRBJ1-2, reads DTGVSQNPRHKITKRGQNVTFRCDPISEHNRLYWYRQTLGQGPEFLTYFQNEAQLEKSRLLSDRFSAERPKGSFSTLEIQRTEQGDSAMYLCASSSSGESGYTFGSGTRLTVV.

The V gene is TRBV5-1, the J gene TRBJ2-7, with 10 bases lining up with TRBD1. The germline gives CDR1 SGHRS, CDR2 YFSETQ. The length of the CDR3 is 12 residues. Trimming removed 4 bases from V and 12 bases from J; junction bases left unmatched: 7. The CDR3 DNA is TGCGCCAGCAGCCCGGACAGGGGGGTAAGGTACTTC. Residues: CASSPDRGVRYF.

This clone is a singleton in its sample. V gene TRBV27 combines with J gene TRBJ1-6; weak D call: TRBD1 (5 bases). The CDR3 runs to 13 residues. Looked up from germline, CDR1 is MNHEY and CDR2 is SMNVEV (reference sequence). The V end was cut by 3 bases, the J end by 12 bases, with 12 bases between. The chain's CDR3 is CASSFRGGIPLHF. The CDR3 nucleotides are TGTGCCAGCAGTTTTCGGGGGGGAATACCCCTCCACTTT.

This sequence joins TRBV11-2 and TRBJ1-3; TRBD1 is a possible D gene (6 bases). The CDR3 has 13 residues. V lost 5 bases, J lost 4 bases, and 9 bases lay in between. The germline CDR1 and CDR2 sequences are SGHAT and FQNNGV. The CDR3 coding sequence is TGTGCCAGCAGCCAACAGGGCGGAAACACCATATATTTT. Protein product: CASSQQGGNTIYF.